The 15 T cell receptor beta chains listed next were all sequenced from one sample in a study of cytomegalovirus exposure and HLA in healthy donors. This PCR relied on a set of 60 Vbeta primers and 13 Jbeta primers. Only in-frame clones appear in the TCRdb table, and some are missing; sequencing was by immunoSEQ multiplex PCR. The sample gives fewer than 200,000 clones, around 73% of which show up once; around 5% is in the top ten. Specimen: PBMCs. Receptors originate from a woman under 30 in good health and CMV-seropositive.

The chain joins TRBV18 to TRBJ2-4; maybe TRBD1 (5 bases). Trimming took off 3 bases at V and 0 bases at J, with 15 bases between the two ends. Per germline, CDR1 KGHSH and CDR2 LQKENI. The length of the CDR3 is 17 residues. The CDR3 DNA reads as TGTGCCAGCTCACCGCCTGACAGCCTCCTAGCCAAAAACATTCAGTACTTC. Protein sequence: CASSPPDSLLAKNIQYF.

CDR3 residues: CASSLARGGEETQYF. CDR3 coding DNA: TGTGCCAGCAGCTTAGCGAGGGGAGGGGAAGAGACCCAGTACTTC. The chain carries TRBV7-9 and TRBJ2-5; TRBD2 matches at 7 bases. V trimming: 0 bases; J trimming: 3 bases; junction bases outside the gene matches: 4. The germline V gene has CDR1 SEHNR and CDR2 FQNEAQ (reference sequence). CDR3 length: 15 amino acids.

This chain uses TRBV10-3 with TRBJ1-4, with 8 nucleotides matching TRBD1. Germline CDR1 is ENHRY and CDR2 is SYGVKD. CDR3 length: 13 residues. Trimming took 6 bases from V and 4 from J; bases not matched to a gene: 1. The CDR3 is CAIRQGVNEKLFF. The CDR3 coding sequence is TGTGCCATCAGACAGGGGGTTAATGAAAAACTGTTTTTT.

CDR3 sequence (DNA): TGCGCCAGCAGCTCCGCAGGGGTTTATGGCTACACCTTC. This encodes CASSSAGVYGYTF. The chain employs TRBV5-1 and TRBJ1-2; the D gene is possibly TRBD1 (6 bases). Looked up from germline, CDR1 is SGHRS and CDR2 is YFSETQ. CDR3 length: 13 residues. V lost 3 bases, J lost 5 bases, and 11 bases lay in between.

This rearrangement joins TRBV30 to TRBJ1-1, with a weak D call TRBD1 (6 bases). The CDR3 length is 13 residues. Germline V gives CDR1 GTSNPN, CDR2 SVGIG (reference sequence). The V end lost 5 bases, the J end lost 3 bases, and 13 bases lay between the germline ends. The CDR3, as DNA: TGTGCCTGGCTCGAACAGGGCTACACTGAAGCTTTCTTT. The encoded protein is CAWLEQGYTEAFF. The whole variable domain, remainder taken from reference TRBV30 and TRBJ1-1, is SQTIHQWPATLVQPVGSPLSLECTVEGTSNPNLYWYRQAAGRGLQLLFYSVGIGQISSEVPQNLSASRPQDRQFILSSKKLLLSDSGFYLCAWLEQGYTEAFFGQGTRLTVV.

The CDR3 spells CASSRTGKLSEQYF. The CDR3, as DNA: TGTGCCAGCAGTCGGACAGGGAAATTGAGTGAGCAGTACTTC. The chain combines TRBV6-5 with TRBJ2-7; TRBD1 matches 8 bases. Germline CDR1 is MNHEY and CDR2 is SVGAGI. The V and J ends lost 5 bases and 7 bases, in that order; junction bases with no gene match: 10. There are 14 residues in the CDR3.

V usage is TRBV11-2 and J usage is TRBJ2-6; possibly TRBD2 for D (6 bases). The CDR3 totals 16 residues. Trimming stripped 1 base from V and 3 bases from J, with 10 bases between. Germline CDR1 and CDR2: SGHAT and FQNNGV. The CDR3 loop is CASSLVGGSGANVLTF. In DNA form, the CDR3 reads TGTGCCAGCAGCTTAGTCGGAGGGAGTGGGGCCAACGTCCTGACTTTC.

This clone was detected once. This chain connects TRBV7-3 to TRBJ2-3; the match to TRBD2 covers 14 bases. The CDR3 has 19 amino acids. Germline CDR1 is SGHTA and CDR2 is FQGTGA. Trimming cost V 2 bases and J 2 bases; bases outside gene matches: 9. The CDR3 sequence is CASSLAGLAGATNTDTQYF. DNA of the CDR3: TGTGCCAGCAGCTTAGCGGGACTAGCGGGGGCAACTAACACAGATACGCAGTATTTT.

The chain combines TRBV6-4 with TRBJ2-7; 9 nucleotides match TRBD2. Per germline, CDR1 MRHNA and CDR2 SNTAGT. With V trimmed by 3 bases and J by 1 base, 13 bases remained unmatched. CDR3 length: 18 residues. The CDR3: CASSEGWLAGPYSYEQYF. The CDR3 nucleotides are TGTGCCAGCAGTGAAGGTTGGCTAGCGGGGCCCTATTCCTACGAGCAGTACTTC.

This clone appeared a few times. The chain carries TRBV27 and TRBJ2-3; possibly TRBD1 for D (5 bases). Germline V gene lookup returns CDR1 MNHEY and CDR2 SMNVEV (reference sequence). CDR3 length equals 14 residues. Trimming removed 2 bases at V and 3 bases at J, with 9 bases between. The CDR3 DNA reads TGTGCCAGCAGTTTAGGGGCCAGTACAGATACGCAGTATTTT. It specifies CASSLGASTDTQYF.

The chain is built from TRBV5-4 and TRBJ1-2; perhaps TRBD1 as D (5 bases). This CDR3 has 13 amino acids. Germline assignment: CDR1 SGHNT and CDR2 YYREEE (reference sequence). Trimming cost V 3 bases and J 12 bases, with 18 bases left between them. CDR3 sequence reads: CASSSRTSLIHTF. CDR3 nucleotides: TGTGCCAGCAGCTCCCGGACAAGTTTAATCCACACCTTC. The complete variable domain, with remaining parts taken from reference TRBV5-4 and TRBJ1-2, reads ETGVTQSPTHLIKTRGQQVTLRCSSQSGHNTVSWYQQALGQGPQFIFQYYREEENGRGNFPPRFSGLQFPNYSSELNVNALELDDSALYLCASSSRTSLIHTFGSGTRLTVV.

The CDR3 sequence is CASSLPGVDGYTF. The CDR3 coding sequence is TGTGCCAGCAGCTTACCGGGGGTTGATGGCTACACCTTC. The chain recombines TRBV7-9 with TRBJ1-2; a weak D match, TRBD1 (5 bases). This CDR3 spans 13 amino acids. Germline-derived CDR1 and CDR2 are SEHNR and FQNEAQ (reference sequence). Trimming took 2 bases from V and 6 from J, leaving 10 bases between them.

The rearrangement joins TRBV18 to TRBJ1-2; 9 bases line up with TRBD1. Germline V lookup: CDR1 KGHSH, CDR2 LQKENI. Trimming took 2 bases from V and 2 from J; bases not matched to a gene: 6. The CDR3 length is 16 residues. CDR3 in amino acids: CASSPFRTGENYGYTF. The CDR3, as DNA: TGTGCCAGCTCACCATTTAGGACAGGGGAGAACTATGGCTACACCTTC. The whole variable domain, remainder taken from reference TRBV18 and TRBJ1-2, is NAGVMQNPRHLVRRRGQEARLRCSPMKGHSHVYWYRQLPEEGLKFMVYLQKENIIDESGMPKERFSAEFPKEGPSILRIQQVVRGDSAAYFCASSPFRTGENYGYTFGSGTRLTVV.

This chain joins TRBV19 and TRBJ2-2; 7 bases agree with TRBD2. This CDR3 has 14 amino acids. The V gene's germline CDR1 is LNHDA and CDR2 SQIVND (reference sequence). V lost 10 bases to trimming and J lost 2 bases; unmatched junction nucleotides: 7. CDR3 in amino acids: CATNPGLNTGELFF. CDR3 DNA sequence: TGTGCCACCAACCCGGGACTAAACACCGGGGAGCTGTTTTTT.

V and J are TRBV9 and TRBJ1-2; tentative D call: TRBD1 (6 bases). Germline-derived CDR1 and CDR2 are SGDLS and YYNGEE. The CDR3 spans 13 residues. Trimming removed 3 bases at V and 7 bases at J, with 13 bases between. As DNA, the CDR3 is TGTGCCAGCAGCGGAAACAGGGTGGGTGGCTACACCTTC. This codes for CASSGNRVGGYTF.